These 14 T cell receptor beta chains were all obtained from the same sample, sequenced in a study of blood T cells in healthy people across ages. A second PCR, run for about 7 to 12 cycles, used a sample-barcoded 5' primer plus a J-beta primer mix. A single record per CDR3 protein comes from TCRdb applying MiXCR to the 5' RACE reads. The sample contains about 1.6 million distinct CDR3 sequences, about 35% of which appear only once. The material sequenced was blood. The receptors originated from a woman under 40 in good health.

This clonotype was counted many times. This chain links TRBV5-1 with TRBJ2-3; the D is unclear. Germline values: CDR1 SGHRS, CDR2 YFSETQ. Trimming stripped 0 bases from V and 2 bases from J, with 7 bases between. This CDR3 region has 14 residues. The CDR3 is CASSLELFTDTQYF. CDR3 nucleotides: TGCGCCAGCAGCTTGGAACTCTTCACAGATACGCAGTATTTT.

Details on this clonotype: A clone one base away is much larger, so this may be a read error. V gene TRBV30 combines with J gene TRBJ2-3, with TRBD2 as a possible D gene (6 bases). The CDR3 is 14 amino acids. Trimming removed 3 bases at V and 2 bases at J, with 12 bases between. The germline gives CDR1 GTSNPN, CDR2 SVGIG (reference sequence). The CDR3: CAWRSGLPTDTQYF. The CDR3 region has the DNA TGTGCCTGGAGGTCGGGACTCCCCACAGATACGCAGTATTTT.

J is TRBJ2-1 and V is TRBV5-1; D is perhaps TRBD2 (6 bases). V shed 7 bases and J shed 9 bases, with 20 bases lying between them. CDR1 is SGHRS, CDR2 YFSETQ, per germline. The CDR3 totals 14 residues. The CDR3 DNA follows: TGCGCCAGCTCTGGACAAGGACTAAGGACTGAGCAGTTCTTC. This sequence encodes CASSGQGLRTEQFF. Full variable domain (remainder filled in from reference TRBV5-1 and TRBJ2-1): KAGVTQTPRYLIKTRGQQVTLSCSPISGHRSVSWYQQTPGQGLQFLFEYFSETQRNKGNFPGRFSGRQFSNSRSEMNVSTLELGDSALYLCASSGQGLRTEQFFGPGTRLTVL.

Only a few counts were recorded for this clonotype. The chain links TRBV5-1 to TRBJ2-1, with TRBD1 matching over 7 bases. Losses at the gene ends were 2 bases for V and 8 bases for J; bases not matched to a gene: 10. The germline gives CDR1 SGHRS, CDR2 YFSETQ. The CDR3 runs to 15 residues. CDR3 sequence: CASSLQGTGGDEQFF. The CDR3 bases are TGCGCCAGCAGCTTACAGGGGACGGGTGGGGATGAGCAGTTCTTC.

Comment on this clonotype: The junction shows a germline mismatch at one end, possibly a read error. This rearrangement joins TRBV2 to TRBJ2-3, with a tentative D call TRBD2 (6 bases). The CDR3 loop spans 16 amino acids. The germline CDR1 and CDR2 sequences are SNHLY and FYNNEI. CDR3 bases: TGTACCAGCAGTCAGATTAGCGGAAGGGACACAGATACGCAGTATTTT. Protein product: CTSSQISGRDTDTQYF.

This clonotype was counted only a few times. The rearrangement links TRBV7-2 to TRBJ2-7; TRBD2 matches 8 bases. Germline loops: CDR1 SGHTA, CDR2 FQGNSA. V dropped 1 base and J dropped 7; count of bases not matched to a gene: 9. This CDR3 has 15 amino acids. The CDR3 loop reads CASSLGTSFLGEQYF. The CDR3 bases are TGTGCCAGCAGCTTAGGGACTAGCTTCCTCGGGGAGCAGTACTTC.

Notes on this clonotype: One end of the junction varies from germline; a read error may be responsible. The chain uses TRBV7-2 and TRBJ2-1; D is perhaps TRBD2 (7 bases). The CDR3 length is 16 residues. Germline CDR1 is SGHTA and CDR2 is FQGNSA. The chain's CDR3 is CASSLVGGPRGNEQFF. In nucleotides, the CDR3 is TGTGCCAGCAGCTTAGTGGGAGGGCCGAGGGGGAATGAGCAGTTTTTC.

Details on this clonotype: One end of the junction fails to match germline, which may point to a read error. The V and J genes are TRBV27 and TRBJ2-7; TRBD1 is a possible D gene (6 bases). The CDR3 spans 15 residues. CDR1 and CDR2 from the germline V gene are MNHEY and SMNVEV (reference sequence). The CDR3 here is CASRLSQGAPYEQYF. The CDR3 region has the DNA TGTGCCAGCAGGTTATCACAGGGAGCCCCCTACGAGCAGTACTTC.

This clonotype was recorded a few times. The rearrangement links TRBV21-1 to TRBJ2-7; the table gives TRBD1 as D, unverified against the DNA. TRBV21-1 is flagged as a pseudogene. This CDR3 has 14 amino acids. This chain's CDR3 is CASSNPPDSHEQYF. The DNA of the CDR3 is TGTGCCAGCAGCAACCCCCCGGACAGCCACGAGCAGTACTTC.

This clonotype was detected many times. This sequence joins TRBV4-1 and TRBJ2-1; no clear D. This CDR3 spans 14 amino acids. The germline V gene encodes CDR1 MGHRA and CDR2 YSYEKL. V was shortened by 1 base and J by 5 bases, with 9 bases between the two germline ends. The CDR3 protein is CASSQVGANNEQFF. CDR3 DNA: TGCGCCAGCAGCCAAGTCGGAGCTAACAATGAGCAGTTCTTC.

This clonotype appeared once. A single base separates this from a much larger clone, so it may be a read error. The V gene is TRBV6-1, the J gene TRBJ2-1; D uncertain. The CDR3 is 12 amino acids. Germline CDR1 reads MNHNS; CDR2 reads SASEGT. V dropped 0 bases and J dropped 11 bases, with 8 bases sitting between them. For the CDR3, the DNA is TGTGCCAGCAGTGAAGCGACTCGTAAGCAGTTCTTC. It specifies CASSEATRKQFF.

The J gene is TRBJ1-2, the V gene TRBV30; no reliable D call. This CDR3 has 11 residues. CDR1 and CDR2 from the germline V gene are GTSNPN and SVGIG (reference sequence). V was pared by 1 base and J by 9 bases, with 9 bases between. The CDR3 reads CAWSDTLSYTF. The CDR3 DNA reads as TGTGCCTGGAGTGATACCCTAAGCTACACCTTC.

The chain employs TRBV5-1 and TRBJ1-1; D remains ambiguous. In germline, CDR1 is SGHRS, CDR2 YFSETQ. The CDR3 is 15 residues long. V shed 0 bases and J shed 0 bases, with 9 bases lying between them. The CDR3: CASSLVGPLNTEAFF. CDR3 coding DNA: TGCGCCAGCAGCTTGGTTGGACCATTGAACACTGAAGCTTTCTTT. The full variable domain, in which reference TRBV5-1 and TRBJ1-1 provide the parts outside the CDR3, is KAGVTQTPRYLIKTRGQQVTLSCSPISGHRSVSWYQQTPGQGLQFLFEYFSETQRNKGNFPGRFSGRQFSNSRSEMNVSTLELGDSALYLCASSLVGPLNTEAFFGQGTRLTVV.

This clonotype was seen repeatedly, ten times or more. V is TRBV29-1 and J is TRBJ2-7; 10 bases match TRBD2. V was clipped by 4 bases and J by 7 bases; unmatched bases: 16. From germline, CDR1 is SQVTM and CDR2 ANQGSEA. This CDR3 is built from 16 residues. The CDR3 DNA reads as TGCAGCGTTGGAGGGCTAGCGGGAGACCGCCCGGGTGAGCAGTACTTC. This encodes CSVGGLAGDRPGEQYF.